This T cell receptor beta chain was sequenced in a study of blood T cells in healthy people across ages. Findings and caveats of the study: Significant beta diversity loss was already apparent by age approximately 38, declining roughly linearly. Unsorted PBMC material precluded a definitive naive versus antigen-experienced comparison.

Concerning this clonotype itself: Its cognate antigen is unknown.

Caucasian, healthy and from Russia, the donors were aged between about 6 and 90. A J-beta primer mix and a sample-barcoded 5' primer were used in a second PCR of roughly 7 to 12 cycles. TCRdb passed the 5' RACE reads through MiXCR, listing each CDR3 protein once. The profile shows about 1.6 million distinct CDR3 sequences, roughly 32% of them singletons. The CDR3 runs 13 residues. V lost 7 bases, J lost 8 bases, and 17 bases lay in between. Germline values: CDR1 MNHNY, CDR2 SVGAGI (reference sequence). This TCR was recovered from a woman in her 30s in good health. The chain is built from TRBV6-6 and TRBJ1-2; D perhaps matches TRBD1 (6 bases). Material for sequencing was blood. This CDR3 is CASTWTAHSGYTF. As DNA, the CDR3 is TGTGCCAGCACCTGGACAGCCCATTCAGGCTACACCTTC.